The 13 T cell receptor beta chains listed next were all sequenced from one sample in a study of blood T cell repertoires in COVID-19. Clones were sequenced by immunoSEQ multiplex PCR, and TCRdb holds only the in-frame ones, with some missing. The sample records 120,000 or so clones, 88% being singletons. The specimen was peripheral blood. These receptors all stem from a human donor in a cohort sampled during active COVID-19.

This chain joins TRBV27 and TRBJ2-7, with 8 nucleotides matching TRBD1. CDR1 is MNHEY, CDR2 SMNVEV, per germline (reference sequence). The CDR3 covers 13 residues. The junction had 7 bases not matched to a gene; V was cut back by 8 bases and J by 4 bases. The CDR3 DNA is TGTGCCAGCCAAGGGGGACAGGCATACGAGCAGTACTTC. Residues: CASQGGQAYEQYF.

The rearrangement uses TRBV4-2 and TRBJ2-7, with TRBD2 identical over 10 bases. The CDR3 totals 14 residues. V lost 9 bases, J lost 5 bases, and 10 bases stayed unmatched. Germline V CDR1 and CDR2: LGHNA, YNFKEQ. The CDR3 is CASSLAGDTDEQYF. DNA of the CDR3: TGTGCCAGTTCCCTAGCGGGAGATACGGACGAGCAGTACTTC.

This clone was picked up a small number of times. The chain links TRBV4-1 to TRBJ2-7; D is possibly TRBD1 (6 bases). The CDR3 length is 16 residues. Looked up from germline, CDR1 is MGHRA and CDR2 is YSYEKL. Trimming took 0 bases from V and 0 from J, leaving 12 bases between them. The CDR3 sequence is CASSQDQGSNSYEQYF. Here the CDR3 DNA reads TGCGCCAGCAGCCAAGATCAGGGGTCCAACTCCTACGAGCAGTACTTC.

The rearrangement joins TRBV7-9 to TRBJ2-3, with D maybe TRBD2 (6 bases). Germline V gene sequence: CDR1 SEHNR, CDR2 FQNEAQ (reference sequence). This CDR3 is 13 amino acids long. Between the trimmed V and J ends, which lost 5 bases and 5 bases, there was a span of 11 bases. The CDR3 region has the DNA TGTGCCAGCAGCGAAGGAGGGCTAGATACGCAGTATTTT. This translates into CASSEGGLDTQYF.

The chain carries TRBV5-8 and TRBJ2-5; 8 nucleotides match TRBD2. The length of the CDR3 is 15 residues. V was clipped by 6 bases and J by 5 bases; unmatched bases: 12. Germline V gives CDR1 SGHTS, CDR2 YDEGEE. The CDR3 sequence is CASIYPGRGHETQYF. The CDR3 nucleotides read TGTGCCAGCATCTACCCCGGGAGGGGCCACGAGACCCAGTACTTC.

The chain uses TRBV19 and TRBJ1-2, with 7 positions matching TRBD1. CDR1 is LNHDA and CDR2 is SQIVND in the germline V gene (reference sequence). The V gene end was trimmed by 1 base and the J gene end by 5 bases; junction bases not matched to a gene: 7. The CDR3 is 15 amino acids. CDR3 sequence: CASSIGYRGRYGYTF. For the CDR3, the DNA is TGTGCCAGTAGTATAGGGTACAGGGGTAGGTATGGCTACACCTTC.

The rearrangement uses TRBV12-3 or TRBV12-4 and TRBJ2-7; 7 nucleotides align to TRBD1. The CDR3 loop spans 13 amino acids. V was pared by 7 bases and J by 3 bases, with 6 bases of the junction left unmatched. The CDR3 nucleotides are TGTGCCAGCACCAGGGGGAGCTTCTACGAGCAGTACTTC. Its translation: CASTRGSFYEQYF.

V usage is TRBV7-2 and J usage is TRBJ2-1, with 11 bases fitting TRBD1. V was pared by 4 bases and J by 7 bases, with 3 bases of the junction left unmatched. There are 14 residues in the CDR3. In germline, CDR1 is SGHTA, CDR2 FQGNSA. The DNA for the CDR3 is TGTGCCAGCAGCTGGGGACAGGGGGGTAATGAGCAGTTCTTC. Its translation: CASSWGQGGNEQFF. Drawing the rest from reference TRBV7-2 and TRBJ2-1, the complete variable domain is GAGVSQSPSNKVTEKGKDVELRCDPISGHTALYWYRQSLGQGLEFLIYFQGNSAPDKSGLPSDRFSAERTGGSVSTLTIQRTQQEDSAVYLCASSWGQGGNEQFFGPGTRLTVL.

For this clone: It may be a read error: a sequence one base away is much more abundant. The chain is built from TRBV9 and TRBJ1-1; D unclear. V was shortened by 0 bases and J by 1 base, with 4 bases between the two germline ends. Germline V gives CDR1 SGDLS, CDR2 YYNGEE. This CDR3 is 13 amino acids long. The CDR3 loop reads CASSVDGNTEAFF. CDR3 coding DNA: TGTGCCAGCAGCGTAGACGGGAACACTGAAGCTTTCTTT.

The rearrangement joins TRBV3-1 (or the pseudogene TRBV3-2) to TRBJ2-7, with 10 bases fitting TRBD1. This CDR3 contains 17 residues. CDR1 and CDR2 from the germline V gene are LGHDT and YNNKEL (reference sequence). J gave up 5 bases and V 0 bases, and 10 bases lay outside the gene matches. Written as DNA, the CDR3 is TGTGCCAGCAGCCAAGATAATGCCGGGACAGGGGCCGACGAGCAGTACTTC. Its translation is CASSQDNAGTGADEQYF.

The genes are TRBV4-2 and TRBJ2-5; a possible D gene is TRBD2 (6 bases). Germline V gives CDR1 LGHNA, CDR2 YNFKEQ. Trimming removed 1 base at V and 4 bases at J, with 10 bases between. CDR3 length: 14 residues. The CDR3 here is CASSQVGGRETQYF. The CDR3, as DNA: TGTGCCAGCAGCCAAGTCGGGGGTCGAGAGACCCAGTACTTC.

The chain links TRBV12-3 or TRBV12-4 to TRBJ2-7; the D is unclear. The CDR3 extends over 13 amino acids. The V end lost 3 bases, the J end lost 1 base, and 7 bases lay between the germline ends. The CDR3 loop is CASSFFQSYEQYF. The CDR3 DNA reads TGTGCCAGCAGTTTTTTCCAGTCCTACGAGCAGTACTTC.

The chain couples TRBV3-1 (or the pseudogene TRBV3-2) to TRBJ1-4; TRBD1 might be the D (5 bases). Germline V gives CDR1 LGHDT, CDR2 YNNKEL (reference sequence). V dropped 3 bases and J dropped 3 bases, with 11 bases sitting between them. The CDR3 has 15 amino acids. The DNA of the CDR3 is TGTGCCAGCAGCCAGGACACAGGATCTAATGAAAAACTGTTTTTT. Translated: CASSQDTGSNEKLFF.